This T cell receptor (beta chain) was identified in a study of T-cell memory formation after mild COVID-19. Study details: TCR clusters were mostly confined to one donor each. Study-level results: Researchers report contracting CD4+ clones mostly in CM and EM, with CD8+ clones in EMRA. Day 37-peaking second-wave clones had unconfirmed SARS-CoV-2 specificity.

CDR3 length equals 15 residues. Germline CDR1 is LNHNV and CDR2 is YYDKDF (reference sequence). With 6 bases clipped from V and 8 bases from J, the junction kept 11 bases outside the gene matches. In the case of this clonotype: Its specificity is unknown.

TCRdb ran MiXCR on the 5' RACE reads and lists one entry per CDR3 protein. The sample has about 600,000 distinct CDR3 sequences; roughly 22% are singletons. The chain has TRBV15 and TRBJ2-4, with 9 bases lining up with TRBD2. This clonotype originated in an adult woman who had mild COVID-19 (a few samples of this study predate the infection). Cell type and time point are not known. The sequenced sample was PBMCs or a T cell subset sorted from them (not recorded which). The CDR3 is CATRGGGASEYIQYF. Written as DNA, the CDR3 is TGTGCCACCAGGGGCGGGGGGGCTAGCGAATACATTCAGTACTTC. Drawing the rest from reference TRBV15 and TRBJ2-4, the complete variable domain is DAMVIQNPRYQVTQFGKPVTLSCSQTLNHNVMYWYQQKSSQAPKLLFHYYDKDFNNEADTPDNFQSRRPNTSFCFLDIRSPGLGDTAMYLCATRGGGASEYIQYFGAGTRLSVL.